The present TCR beta chain was sequenced within a study of cytomegalovirus exposure and HLA in healthy donors. General study points: Reports credit the classifier with highly specific, highly sensitive diagnosis of cytomegalovirus status.

Assay: immunoSEQ multiplex PCR; the TCRdb copy retains only in-frame clones and omits some. The table lists fewer than 200,000 clones, around 84% of them singletons, with about 17% in the top ten. A note on this clone: Its antigen is not known.

The CDR3 runs 14 residues. V was clipped by 7 bases and J by 0 bases, with 7 bases between them. CDR1 MNHEY and CDR2 SVGAGI come from the germline V gene. The sequence derives from a young man in good health and CMV-seropositive. The sequenced sample was PBMCs. The rearrangement links TRBV6-5 to TRBJ1-6; no clear D. CDR3 in DNA: TGTGCCAGCAAGAAGAGCTCCTATAATTCACCCCTCCACTTT. This gives the protein CASKKSSYNSPLHF.